This TCR delta chain was recovered during a study of Vδ1+ human thymocytes. The CDR3 covers 24 residues. Unmatched junction bases numbered 23, after V lost 1 base and J lost 0 bases. The germline V gene encodes CDR1 TSWWSYY and CDR2 QGS. The template was reverse-transcribed extracted RNA. CDR3 amplicons came from multiplex PCR with pooled V-gene forward and constant-region reverse primers. TCRdb reanalysed the multiplex PCR reads with CATT. The sample shows 70,000 or so delta-chain clones, approximately 37% of them seen only once. General study findings and limits: Thymic TRG and TRD repertoires appeared highly polyclonal.

Regarding this clone: Its antigen is as yet unknown.

Sequenced sample: Vdelta1+ gamma-delta thymocytes from the thymus. The sample's subset: FACS-sorted CD3+ TCRalphabeta- TCRVdelta1+ TCRVdelta2- thymocytes. This clonotype was sampled from a boy younger than two who had congenital heart surgery. This rearrangement joins TRDV1 to TRDJ1; 13 nucleotides line up with TRDD3. The CDR3 nucleotides are TGTGCTCTTGGGGAACGCTCACCCTTCCTTCTACTGGGGGATACGATTCGGTACACCGATAAACTCATCTTT. Residues: CALGERSPFLLLGDTIRYTDKLIF.